A selection of T cell receptor beta chains follows, all from one sample in a study of Graves' ophthalmopathy and Graves' hyperthyroidism. TCRdb re-analysed the multiplex PCR reads in MiXCR, keeping a single row per CDR3 protein. The table shows 600,000 to 950,000 distinct CDR3 sequences, with 35% to 50% occurring only once. The sample comprised peripheral blood. The receptors come from an adult man with Graves' ophthalmopathy. CDR3s include the opening cysteine and the closing phenylalanine or tryptophan. The D gene is left open where the match is weak. Size tells how often a clone was seen (once, few, many) or the class of an expanded clone, and some rows leave it out.

d_gene: NA; j_gene: TRBJ1-4; v_gene: TRBV10-2; abundance: many; CDR3aa: CASSHRRGEKLFF; CDR3nt: TGCGCCAGCAGCCACAGACGCGGTGAAAAACTGTTTTTT
d_gene: TRBD1; j_gene: TRBJ1-2; v_gene: TRBV20-1; abundance: NA; CDR3aa: CSARDLTGTNYGYTF; CDR3nt: TGCAGTGCTAGAGACCTGACAGGGACTAACTATGGCTACACCTTC
d_gene: TRBD1; j_gene: TRBJ2-5; v_gene: TRBV7-2; abundance: many; CDR3aa: CASSWGTANQETQYF; CDR3nt: TGTGCCAGCAGCTGGGGGACAGCCAACCAAGAGACCCAGTACTTC
d_gene: NA; j_gene: TRBJ2-2; v_gene: TRBV9; abundance: NA; CDR3aa: CASSGRRVNTGELFF; CDR3nt: TGTGCCAGCAGCGGCAGAAGGGTGAACACCGGGGAGCTGTTTTTT
d_gene: TRBD1; j_gene: TRBJ2-2; v_gene: TRBV7-9; abundance: NA; CDR3aa: CASSPDRVRSGELFF; CDR3nt: TGTGCCAGCAGCCCCGACAGGGTTCGGTCCGGGGAGCTGTTTTTT
d_gene: TRBD1; j_gene: TRBJ1-2; v_gene: TRBV4-3; abundance: NA; CDR3aa: CASSPRQGPDYGYTF; CDR3nt: TGCGCCAGCAGCCCCAGACAGGGCCCAGATTATGGCTACACCTTC
d_gene: NA; j_gene: TRBJ2-5; v_gene: TRBV2; abundance: NA; CDR3aa: CASSLLHTKETQYF; CDR3nt: TGTGCCAGCAGCCTACTGCACACAAAAGAGACCCAGTACTTC
d_gene: NA; j_gene: TRBJ2-5; v_gene: TRBV5-1; abundance: NA; CDR3aa: CASSWRWVEGTTGETQYF; CDR3nt: TGCGCCAGCAGCTGGAGATGGGTTGAGGGGACCACTGGAGAGACCCAGTACTTC
d_gene: NA; j_gene: TRBJ2-7; v_gene: TRBV20-1; abundance: few; CDR3aa: CSARVGAGRFYEQYF; CDR3nt: TGCAGTGCTAGGGTCGGGGCAGGGAGGTTCTACGAGCAGTACTTC
d_gene: NA; j_gene: TRBJ1-2; v_gene: TRBV7-8; abundance: many; CDR3aa: CASSLQANYGYTF; CDR3nt: TGTGCCAGCAGCTTGCAGGCTAACTATGGCTACACCTTC
d_gene: NA; j_gene: TRBJ2-7; v_gene: TRBV9; abundance: NA; CDR3aa: CASSVRAGNSYEQYF; CDR3nt: TGTGCCAGCAGCGTCCGGGCGGGAAATTCCTACGAGCAGTACTTC
d_gene: TRBD2; j_gene: TRBJ2-7; v_gene: TRBV25-1; abundance: once; CDR3aa: CASSPPRLAAFGGWGEQYF; CDR3nt: TGTGCCAGCAGTCCTCCGAGACTAGCGGCCTTCGGGGGCTGGGGCGAGCAGTACTTC
d_gene: NA; j_gene: TRBJ1-6; v_gene: TRBV5-4; abundance: NA; CDR3aa: CASSLAEGVVKSPLHF; CDR3nt: TGTGCCAGCAGCTTGGCCGAAGGTGTTGTTAAGTCACCCCTCCACTTT
d_gene: TRBD1; j_gene: TRBJ2-7; v_gene: TRBV24-1; abundance: few; CDR3aa: CATSDSAAQGPYEQYF; CDR3nt: TGTGCCACCAGTGATTCGGCGGCACAGGGGCCCTACGAGCAGTACTTC
d_gene: NA; j_gene: TRBJ2-2; v_gene: TRBV10-3; abundance: NA; CDR3aa: CASRETDWVTGELFF; CDR3nt: TGTGCCAGCAGGGAGACGGATTGGGTCACCGGGGAGCTGTTTTTT
d_gene: TRBD1; j_gene: TRBJ1-1; v_gene: TRBV7-9; abundance: NA; CDR3aa: CASSLDDGQGVRTEAFF; CDR3nt: TGTGCCAGCAGCTTGGACGACGGACAGGGTGTAAGGACTGAAGCTTTCTTT
d_gene: NA; j_gene: TRBJ1-6; v_gene: TRBV10-3; abundance: NA; CDR3aa: CASKTGGTSSSPLHF; CDR3nt: TGTGCCAGCAAGACGGGGGGTACCAGTAGTTCACCCCTCCACTTT
d_gene: NA; j_gene: TRBJ2-7; v_gene: TRBV20-1; abundance: NA; CDR3aa: CSARDGRSRSYEQYF; CDR3nt: TGCAGTGCTAGAGATGGCAGGTCCCGCTCCTACGAGCAGTACTTC
d_gene: NA; j_gene: TRBJ1-3; v_gene: TRBV14; abundance: NA; CDR3aa: CASSPSDSGNTIYF; CDR3nt: TGCGCCAGCAGCCCCAGCGACTCTGGAAACACCATATATTTT
d_gene: NA; j_gene: TRBJ2-7; v_gene: TRBV25-1; abundance: many; CDR3aa: CASSVYTGTVSAVSFNF; CDR3nt: TGTGCCAGCAGTGTGTATACCGGGACCGTATCCGCCGTATCTTTTAACTTC
d_gene: NA; j_gene: TRBJ2-2; v_gene: TRBV25-1; abundance: once; CDR3aa: CAHGTISTGELFF; CDR3nt: TGTGCCCACGGTACAATCAGCACCGGGGAGCTGTTTTTT
d_gene: TRBD1; j_gene: TRBJ2-5; v_gene: TRBV6-5; abundance: few; CDR3aa: CASSNLWSVGQLPSETQYF; CDR3nt: TGTGCCAGCAGCAACCTCTGGTCAGTGGGACAGTTGCCGTCAGAGACCCAGTACTTC
d_gene: TRBD1; j_gene: TRBJ1-2; v_gene: TRBV5-1; abundance: NA; CDR3aa: CASAPGTVYGYTF; CDR3nt: TGTGCCAGCGCTCCTGGGACAGTCTATGGCTACACCTTC
d_gene: NA; j_gene: TRBJ1-1; v_gene: TRBV7-9; abundance: few; CDR3aa: CASSHRPGEGNTEAFF; CDR3nt: TGTGCCAGCAGCCACCGGCCAGGGGAAGGGAACACTGAAGCTTTCTTT
d_gene: TRBD2; j_gene: TRBJ2-5; v_gene: TRBV10-2; abundance: many; CDR3aa: CASSESSGGGETQYF; CDR3nt: TGCGCCAGCAGTGAGTCTAGCGGGGGAGGGGAGACCCAGTACTTC
d_gene: NA; j_gene: TRBJ1-3; v_gene: TRBV6-5; abundance: NA; CDR3aa: CASSYLGGDEGNTIYF; CDR3nt: TGTGCCAGCAGTTACCTCGGGGGGGACGAAGGAAACACCATATATTTT
d_gene: TRBD2; j_gene: TRBJ2-5; v_gene: TRBV20-1; abundance: NA; CDR3aa: CSATSGRDVSETQYF; CDR3nt: TGCAGTGCTACCAGCGGGAGAGACGTTTCAGAGACCCAGTACTTC
d_gene: TRBD2; j_gene: TRBJ2-7; v_gene: TRBV2; abundance: NA; CDR3aa: CASSGKTLEQYF; CDR3nt: TGTGCCAGTAGCGGGAAGACTTTAGAGCAGTACTTC
d_gene: NA; j_gene: TRBJ1-6; v_gene: TRBV9; abundance: NA; CDR3aa: CASSFSGVGNSPLHF; CDR3nt: TGTGCCAGCAGTTTTTCGGGGGTGGGGAATTCACCCCTCCACTTT
d_gene: NA; j_gene: TRBJ2-7; v_gene: TRBV2; abundance: NA; CDR3aa: CASREDSFYEQYF; CDR3nt: TGTGCCAGCAGAGAGGACAGCTTTTACGAGCAGTACTTC
d_gene: TRBD2; j_gene: TRBJ2-6; v_gene: TRBV29-1; abundance: NA; CDR3aa: CSAKRENTYVLTF; CDR3nt: TGCAGCGCAAAGCGGGAGAACACCTACGTCCTGACTTTC